One sample yielded the 29 T cell receptor beta chains listed below, sequenced in a study of identifying expanded T cells in peripheral blood. Repertoires were generated with immunoSEQ multiplex PCR, while TCRdb's copy carries only in-frame clones and drops some. The sample lists 100,000 to 150,000 clones; 65% to 90% were seen once. The specimen was blood. These receptors all come from a person aged 18-69 years in good health.

This chain links TRBV7-8 with TRBJ1-1, with TRBD1 matching 8 bases. V dropped 4 bases and J dropped 6; count of bases not matched to a gene: 10. There are 15 residues in the CDR3. Per the germline V gene, CDR1 is SGHVS and CDR2 is FQNEAQ. CDR3 amino acids: CASSSDRGGVAEAFF. In DNA form, the CDR3 reads TGTGCCAGCAGCTCTGACAGGGGAGGTGTAGCTGAAGCTTTCTTT.

The chain links TRBV7-3 to TRBJ2-3; 7 bases match TRBD2. Germline V CDR1 and CDR2: SGHTA, FQGTGA. The ends lost 5 bases at V and 4 bases at J; junction bases unmatched: 12. This CDR3 comprises 16 residues. The CDR3 DNA follows: TGTGCCAGCAGCCCCCCTAGCGGAGGTAAGGCAGATACGCAGTATTTT. It yields the protein CASSPPSGGKADTQYF.

This sequence joins TRBV18 and TRBJ1-2; 9 bases are a match to TRBD1. Trimming cost V 3 bases and J 0 bases; bases outside gene matches: 5. Germline V CDR1 and CDR2: KGHSH, LQKENI. This CDR3 spans 16 amino acids. This CDR3 is CASSPGGTGTNYGYTF. CDR3 in DNA: TGTGCCAGCTCACCCGGAGGGACAGGGACTAACTATGGCTACACCTTC.

The chain recombines TRBV2 with TRBJ2-7; D may be TRBD1 or TRBD2 (6 bases each). Germline values: CDR1 SNHLY, CDR2 FYNNEI. This CDR3 region has 16 residues. Trimming removed 2 bases from V and 0 bases from J, with 14 bases in between. The CDR3, as DNA: TGTGCCAGCAGTGAAAGGTCGGGGGCTCGCTCCTACGAGCAGTACTTC. As protein: CASSERSGARSYEQYF.

The chain couples TRBV28 to TRBJ2-2; D is perhaps TRBD2 (6 bases). CDR1 and CDR2 from the germline V gene are MDHEN and SYDVKM. The CDR3 length is 15 residues. V lost 1 base, J lost 4 bases, and 10 bases lay in between. This CDR3 is CASSLFSRGTGELFF. In DNA, the CDR3 is TGTGCCAGCAGTTTATTTTCGCGGGGCACCGGGGAGCTGTTTTTT.

The chain uses TRBV29-1 and TRBJ2-4; D might be TRBD1 or TRBD2, each matching 7 bases. The length of the CDR3 is 16 residues. CDR1 SQVTM and CDR2 ANQGSEA come from the germline V gene. V lost 4 bases and J lost 4, with 20 bases in between. This CDR3 reads CSVVGGEGARKNIQYF. CDR3 bases: TGCAGCGTTGTTGGCGGGGAGGGGGCGCGGAAAAACATTCAGTACTTC.

The rearrangement joins TRBV21-1 to TRBJ2-3; TRBD1, the table's D call, lacks a check against the DNA. TRBV21-1 is reported as a pseudogene. CDR3 length equals 17 residues. The CDR3 is CASSKEAGACSTDTQYF. The CDR3 coding sequence is TGTGCCAGCAGCAAAGAGGCAGGGGCGTGTAGCACAGATACGCAGTATTTT.

The rearrangement uses TRBV28 and TRBJ2-7; D is uncertain. The CDR3 loop spans 14 amino acids. CDR1 is MDHEN, CDR2 SYDVKM, per germline. Trimming removed 3 bases from V and 1 base from J, with 10 bases in between. The CDR3 reads CASSFGVISYEQYF. Here the CDR3 DNA reads TGTGCCAGCAGTTTTGGGGTGATATCCTACGAGCAGTACTTC.

This chain connects TRBV23-1 to TRBJ2-3, with a possible D match to TRBD1 (5 bases). TRBV23-1 qualifies as an ORF whose function is uncertain. Trimming cost V 0 bases and J 0 bases, with 10 bases left between them. CDR3 length equals 16 residues. The DNA of the CDR3 is TGCGCCAGCAGTCAATCGGGGCACCGAAGCACAGATACGCAGTATTTT. As protein: CASSQSGHRSTDTQYF.

This chain uses TRBV19 with TRBJ2-1, with 7 positions matching TRBD2. Germline V gives CDR1 LNHDA, CDR2 SQIVND (reference sequence). V dropped 5 bases and J dropped 0; count of bases not matched to a gene: 10. The CDR3 consists of 17 residues. The CDR3 bases are TGTGCCAGTAGTGCCACCACTAGCGCCAGCTCCTACAATGAGCAGTTCTTC. It yields the protein CASSATTSASSYNEQFF.

The V gene is TRBV11-2, the J gene TRBJ2-7, with 8 bases identical to TRBD1. Germline V gives CDR1 SGHAT, CDR2 FQNNGV. The CDR3 is 13 amino acids. V gave up 4 bases and J gave up 6 bases; unmatched junction bases: 5. CDR3 sequence: CASSSGQASEQYF. Written as DNA, the CDR3 is TGTGCCAGCAGCTCGGGACAGGCCTCCGAGCAGTACTTC.

The gene calls are TRBV5-3 and TRBJ1-5; TRBD1 aligns across 9 bases. TRBV5-3 is assigned to the ORF class and has an uncertain function. V lost 2 bases, J lost 3 bases, and 9 bases stayed unmatched. This CDR3 contains 17 residues. The CDR3 protein is CARSLPGTGTHNQPQHF. The CDR3 DNA sequence: TGTGCCAGAAGCTTACCCGGGACAGGGACCCACAATCAGCCCCAGCATTTT.

This chain connects TRBV5-1 to TRBJ2-7; 11 bases are shared with TRBD1. CDR1 is SGHRS, CDR2 YFSETQ, per germline. The CDR3 runs 15 residues. With V trimmed by 4 bases and J by 11 bases, 14 bases remained unmatched. The CDR3 nucleotides read TGCGCCAGCAGCCTCGGACAGGGGGCGCACCAGAAGGAGTACTTC. Residues: CASSLGQGAHQKEYF.

The rearrangement links TRBV15 to TRBJ2-4, with 10 bases lining up with TRBD1. The CDR3 extends over 17 amino acids. Germline V gene sequence: CDR1 LNHNV, CDR2 YYDKDF (reference sequence). J lost 8 bases, V lost 0 bases, and 10 bases had no gene match. CDR3 nucleotide sequence: TGTGCCACCAGCAGAGATCCCCCGGGACAGGGGAGGGACATTCAGTACTTC. This translates into CATSRDPPGQGRDIQYF.

The V call is TRBV7-2, the J call TRBJ1-2, with D perhaps matching TRBD1 (5 bases). The V end was cut by 4 bases, the J end by 8 bases, with 14 bases between. The CDR3 consists of 13 residues. Germline CDR1 SGHTA, CDR2 FQGNSA. The CDR3 is CASSSGILFGYTF. The CDR3 region has the DNA TGTGCCAGCAGCTCAGGGATTTTGTTCGGCTACACCTTC.

The chain uses TRBV4-1 and TRBJ2-3, with 10 bases aligning to TRBD2. The CDR3 is made up of 16 amino acids. V gave up 2 bases and J gave up 2 bases; unmatched junction bases: 4. Germline V gives CDR1 MGHRA, CDR2 YSYEKL. The DNA of the CDR3 is TGCGCCAGCAGCCAACTGCTAGCGGGGGCCACAGATACGCAGTATTTT. Amino acids: CASSQLLAGATDTQYF.

The gene calls are TRBV18 and TRBJ1-2; 9 bases line up with TRBD1. The V segment lost 0 bases and the J segment 0 bases; nucleotides outside the gene matches: 8. CDR1 and CDR2 from the germline V gene are KGHSH and LQKENI. The CDR3 is made up of 18 amino acids. CDR3 residues: CASSPPETGGRSNYGYTF. CDR3 bases: TGTGCCAGCTCACCACCGGAGACAGGGGGTCGGTCTAACTATGGCTACACCTTC. Full variable domain (rest looked up from reference TRBV18 and TRBJ1-2): NAGVMQNPRHLVRRRGQEARLRCSPMKGHSHVYWYRQLPEEGLKFMVYLQKENIIDESGMPKERFSAEFPKEGPSILRIQQVVRGDSAAYFCASSPPETGGRSNYGYTFGSGTRLTVV.

This chain links TRBV30 with TRBJ2-2; D not certain. Germline values: CDR1 GTSNPN, CDR2 SVGIG (reference sequence). The CDR3 is made up of 11 amino acids. V was shortened by 1 base and J by 7 bases, with 4 bases between the two germline ends. CDR3 bases: TGTGCCTGGAGTGCCGGCGGGGAGCTGTTTTTT. This gives the protein CAWSAGGELFF.

This chain links TRBV18 with TRBJ1-1, with unresolved D. The CDR3 spans 14 residues. Germline CDR1 KGHSH, CDR2 LQKENI. V was cut by 2 bases and J by 0 bases, with 7 bases left in between. As DNA, the CDR3 is TGTGCCAGCTCACCATCCCAGATGAACACTGAAGCTTTCTTT. It encodes CASSPSQMNTEAFF. The entire variable domain, with the rest obtained from reference TRBV18 and TRBJ1-1, is as follows: NAGVMQNPRHLVRRRGQEARLRCSPMKGHSHVYWYRQLPEEGLKFMVYLQKENIIDESGMPKERFSAEFPKEGPSILRIQQVVRGDSAAYFCASSPSQMNTEAFFGQGTRLTVV.

This clone has only one observation. The chain couples TRBV6-5 to TRBJ2-1; 7 bases align to TRBD2. CDR3 length equals 14 residues. CDR1 MNHEY and CDR2 SVGAGI come from the germline V gene. With 5 bases clipped from V and 10 bases from J, the junction kept 11 bases outside the gene matches. The CDR3: CASSRPTSDREQFF. Written as DNA, the CDR3 is TGTGCCAGCAGTCGCCCCACTAGCGATCGCGAGCAGTTCTTC.

Written as DNA, the CDR3 is TGTGCCAGCAGAGACTACGGACGCGGAGATACGCAGTATTTT. This codes for CASRDYGRGDTQYF. The gene calls are TRBV28 and TRBJ2-3; tentatively, D is TRBD2 (5 bases). Germline V lookup: CDR1 MDHEN, CDR2 SYDVKM. Trimming removed 6 bases from V and 5 bases from J, with 15 bases in between. The CDR3 is 14 amino acids.

This clone has only a few counts. The rearrangement links TRBV7-8 to TRBJ2-5; D gene ambiguous. The germline CDR1 and CDR2 sequences are SGHVS and FQNEAQ. CDR3 length: 14 amino acids. V lost 5 bases and J 3 bases, leaving 13 bases between the germline ends. CDR3 amino acids: CASSKTLSEETQYF. CDR3 coding DNA: TGTGCCAGCAGCAAGACACTATCCGAAGAGACCCAGTACTTC.

The chain links TRBV30 to TRBJ1-3; possibly TRBD1 for D (5 bases). Germline CDR1 reads GTSNPN; CDR2 reads SVGIG (reference sequence). The CDR3 contains 12 residues. CDR3 sequence (DNA): TGTGGCTCAGGGATCTCTGGAAACACCATATATTTT. Translated: CGSGISGNTIYF.

V gene TRBV2 combines with J gene TRBJ2-7, with 7 bases lining up with TRBD1. The CDR3 is made up of 14 amino acids. The J segment lost 2 bases and the V segment lost 5 bases, leaving 6 bases of the junction unmatched. Germline-derived CDR1 and CDR2 are SNHLY and FYNNEI. CDR3 nucleotide sequence: TGTGCCAGCAGTAGGGACAGAACTACCTACGAGCAGTACTTC. Protein sequence: CASSRDRTTYEQYF.

J is TRBJ1-2 and V is TRBV11-2; D may be TRBD1 (6 bases). The CDR3 contains 14 residues. Germline V gene sequence: CDR1 SGHAT, CDR2 FQNNGV. The ends were cut back, 4 bases at V and 0 bases at J, with 9 bases in the middle. The DNA of the CDR3 is TGTGCCAGCAGCTCGGACAGCGCTAACTATGGCTACACCTTC. Its protein is CASSSDSANYGYTF. Supplemented by reference TRBV11-2 and TRBJ1-2, the full variable domain reads EAGVAQSPRYKIIEKRQSVAFWCNPISGHATLYWYQQILGQGPKLLIQFQNNGVVDDSQLPKDRFSAERLKGVDSTLKIQPAKLEDSAVYLCASSSDSANYGYTFGSGTRLTVV.

In this sample, this clone turned up once. This rearrangement joins TRBV27 to TRBJ2-1, with 14 bases identical to TRBD2. The V gene end was trimmed by 4 bases and the J gene end by 6 bases; junction bases not matched to a gene: 2. CDR1 and CDR2 (germline): MNHEY, SMNVEV (reference sequence). The CDR3 length is 15 residues. CDR3 DNA: TGTGCCAGCAGTTGGGGGACTAGCGGGAGCAATGAGCAGTTCTTC. Translated, it gives CASSWGTSGSNEQFF.

V is TRBV2 and J is TRBJ2-5; 10 nucleotides agree with TRBD2. The CDR3 totals 16 residues. Germline trimming cut 8 bases from V and 5 bases from J; bases unmatched to any gene: 14. The germline gives CDR1 SNHLY, CDR2 FYNNEI. The CDR3 region has the DNA TGTGCCAGCGACACCGAAGGTCTAGCGGGAGCGGAGACCCAGTACTTC. This encodes CASDTEGLAGAETQYF.

The chain joins TRBV6-6 to TRBJ1-2; no clear D. The CDR3 length is 13 residues. Trimming cost V 6 bases and J 6 bases, with 14 bases left between them. The germline V gene has CDR1 MNHNY and CDR2 SVGAGI (reference sequence). DNA for the CDR3: TGTGCCAGCAGCGGCCAAGGGAAGGATGGCTACACCTTC. Translated, it gives CASSGQGKDGYTF.

The gene calls are TRBV20-1 and TRBJ1-4; no definite D call. The ends were cut back, 6 bases at V and 7 bases at J, with 6 bases in the middle. The CDR3 contains 10 residues. Per the germline V gene, CDR1 is DFQATT and CDR2 is SNEGSKA (reference sequence). CDR3 residues: CSASGEKLFF. Written as DNA, the CDR3 is TGCAGTGCGTCAGGTGAAAAACTGTTTTTT.